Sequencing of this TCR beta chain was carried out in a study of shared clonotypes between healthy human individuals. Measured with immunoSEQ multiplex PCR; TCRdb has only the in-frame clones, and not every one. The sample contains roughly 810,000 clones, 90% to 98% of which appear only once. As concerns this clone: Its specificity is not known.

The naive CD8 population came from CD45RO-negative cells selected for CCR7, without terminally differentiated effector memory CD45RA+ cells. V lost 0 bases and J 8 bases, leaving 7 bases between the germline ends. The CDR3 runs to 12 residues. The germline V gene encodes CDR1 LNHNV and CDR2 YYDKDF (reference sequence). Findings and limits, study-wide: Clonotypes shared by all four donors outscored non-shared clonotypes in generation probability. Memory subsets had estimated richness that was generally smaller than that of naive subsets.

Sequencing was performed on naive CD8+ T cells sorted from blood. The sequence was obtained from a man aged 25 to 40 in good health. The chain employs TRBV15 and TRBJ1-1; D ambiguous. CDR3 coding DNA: TGTGCCACCAGCAGAGAAGATCTCGAAGCTTTCTTT. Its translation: CATSREDLEAFF.